These 3 T cell receptor beta chains were sequenced from one sample in a study of blood T cells in healthy people across ages. Primed by a sample-barcoded 5' primer and a J-beta primer mix, a second PCR proceeded for about 6 to 11 cycles. TCRdb recomputed calls from the 5' RACE reads with MiXCR, one row per CDR3 protein. The sample carries some 1,500,000 distinct CDR3 sequences, approximately 39% recorded once. Source material: blood. The receptors here all came from a woman aged 18-29 years in good health.

Only a few counts were recorded for this clonotype. The rearrangement links TRBV10-3 to TRBJ2-1, with D perhaps matching TRBD2 (5 bases). CDR1 is ENHRY, CDR2 SYGVKD, per germline. This CDR3 has 14 amino acids. V was trimmed by 0 bases and J by 3 bases, leaving 6 bases between them. Written as DNA, the CDR3 is TGTGCCATCAGTGAGTCCGCGGGCTACAATGAGCAGTTCTTC. Its protein is CAISESAGYNEQFF.

This clonotype occurred a few times. This rearrangement joins TRBV7-9 to TRBJ2-4; D ambiguous. CDR3 length: 14 amino acids. V dropped 6 bases and J dropped 0 bases, with 9 bases sitting between them. In germline, CDR1 is SEHNR, CDR2 FQNEAQ (reference sequence). The CDR3 bases are TGTGCCAGCAGACCTCACGGAGCCAAAAACATTCAGTACTTC. Amino acids: CASRPHGAKNIQYF.

In this sample, this clonotype turned up a few times. V and J are TRBV20-1 and TRBJ2-3, with D maybe TRBD2 (6 bases). Germline CDR1 reads DFQATT; CDR2 reads SNEGSKA (reference sequence). V was trimmed by 5 bases and J by 5 bases, leaving 17 bases between them. This CDR3 comprises 14 residues. The CDR3 DNA reads as TGCAGTGCTGCCACTAGCTTGGAAGGAGATACGCAGTATTTT. This codes for CSAATSLEGDTQYF.